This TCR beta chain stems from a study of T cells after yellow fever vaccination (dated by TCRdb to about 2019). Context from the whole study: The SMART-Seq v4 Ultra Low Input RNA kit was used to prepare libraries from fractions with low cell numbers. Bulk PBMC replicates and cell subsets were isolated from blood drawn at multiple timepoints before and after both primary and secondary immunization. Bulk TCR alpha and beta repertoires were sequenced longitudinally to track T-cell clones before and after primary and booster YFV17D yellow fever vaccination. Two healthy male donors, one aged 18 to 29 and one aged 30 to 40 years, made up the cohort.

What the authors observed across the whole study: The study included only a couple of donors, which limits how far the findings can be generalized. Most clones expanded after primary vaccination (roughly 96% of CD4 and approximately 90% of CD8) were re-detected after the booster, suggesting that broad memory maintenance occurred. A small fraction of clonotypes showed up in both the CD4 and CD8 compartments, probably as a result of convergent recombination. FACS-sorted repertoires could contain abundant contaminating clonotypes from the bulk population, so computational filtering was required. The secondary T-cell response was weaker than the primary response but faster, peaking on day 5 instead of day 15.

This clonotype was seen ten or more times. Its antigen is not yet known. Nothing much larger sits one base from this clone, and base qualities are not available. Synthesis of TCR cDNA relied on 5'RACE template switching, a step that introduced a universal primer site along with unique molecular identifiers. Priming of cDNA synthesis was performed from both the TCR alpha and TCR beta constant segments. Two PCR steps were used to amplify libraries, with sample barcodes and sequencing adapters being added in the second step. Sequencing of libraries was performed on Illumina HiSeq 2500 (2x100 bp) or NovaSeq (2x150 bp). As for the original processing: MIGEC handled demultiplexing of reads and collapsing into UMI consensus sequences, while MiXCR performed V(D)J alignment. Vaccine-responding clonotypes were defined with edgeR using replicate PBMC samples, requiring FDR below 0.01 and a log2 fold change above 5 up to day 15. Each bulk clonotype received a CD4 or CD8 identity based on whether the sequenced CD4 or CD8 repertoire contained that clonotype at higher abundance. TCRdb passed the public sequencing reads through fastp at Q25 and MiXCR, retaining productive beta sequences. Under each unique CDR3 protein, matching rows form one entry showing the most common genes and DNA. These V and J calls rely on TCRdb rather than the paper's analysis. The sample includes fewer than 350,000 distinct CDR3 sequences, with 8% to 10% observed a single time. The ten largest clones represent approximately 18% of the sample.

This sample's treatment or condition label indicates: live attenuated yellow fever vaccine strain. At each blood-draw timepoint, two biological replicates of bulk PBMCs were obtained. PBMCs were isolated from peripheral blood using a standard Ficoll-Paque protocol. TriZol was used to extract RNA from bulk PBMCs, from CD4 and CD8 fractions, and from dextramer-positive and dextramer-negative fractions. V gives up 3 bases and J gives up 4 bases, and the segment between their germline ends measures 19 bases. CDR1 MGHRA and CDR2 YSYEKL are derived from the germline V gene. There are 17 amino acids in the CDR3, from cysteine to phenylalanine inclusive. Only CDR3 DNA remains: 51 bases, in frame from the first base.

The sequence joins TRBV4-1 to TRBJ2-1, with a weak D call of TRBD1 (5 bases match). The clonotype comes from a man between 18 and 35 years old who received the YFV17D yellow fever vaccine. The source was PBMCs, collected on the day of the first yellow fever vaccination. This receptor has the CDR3 CASSQAISGQLYNEQFF. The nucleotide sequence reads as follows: TGCGCCAGCAGCCAGGCCATCAGTGGACAACTATACAATGAGCAGTTCTTC.